This T cell receptor (beta chain) derives from a study of early T cells in non-severe SARS-CoV-2 infection. Whole-study context: Unpaired chains resulted from sequencing bulk RNA of unsorted whole blood.

The TCR library protocol was used to attach unique molecular identifiers. These identifiers were attached to individual cDNA molecules. TCRdb reanalysed the 5' RACE reads using MiXCR and keeps one entry per CDR3 protein. The data hold about 39,000 distinct CDR3 sequences, with around 5.8% observed a single time. General observations from the study: Private and CD4 specificities were missed by VDJdb matching, skewed to anti-spike CD8.

At least ten counts were recorded for this clonotype. What it binds is not known. In germline, CDR1 is MNHNS, CDR2 SASEGT. The V end was cut by 5 bases, the J end by 2 bases, with 15 bases between. CDR3 length equals 15 residues. The starting material was whole blood, obtained at baseline. The genes are TRBV6-1 and TRBJ2-5; weak D call: TRBD2 (5 bases). The clonotype originates from an adult who was a healthcare worker with PCR-confirmed SARS-CoV-2 infection or an uninfected control (not recorded which). CDR3 in DNA: TGTGCCAGCAGTCCGGCGGCGGGCGGACAAGAGACCCAGTACTTC. This translates into CASSPAAGGQETQYF.